This section outlines one T cell receptor beta chain sequence together with its context. Trimming took 4 bases from V and 5 from J; bases not matched to a gene: 7. CDR3 length equals 14 residues. Looked up from germline, CDR1 is MNHNY and CDR2 is SVGAGI (reference sequence). This entry is derived from a study of blood T cell repertoires in COVID-19. Study context: PBMCs, B-cell-depleted T cells, or T cells provided the cDNA or gDNA that made up the material.

Clones were sequenced by immunoSEQ multiplex PCR, and TCRdb holds only the in-frame ones, with some missing. Of about 190,000 clones listed, 65% to 80% are singletons. The TCR comes from a man in his forties or fifties who had recovered from COVID-19. Sequenced: peripheral blood. The V gene is TRBV6-6, the J gene TRBJ1-1; 7 nucleotides line up with TRBD1. CDR3 sequence reads: CASSSTGVGTEAFF. The CDR3 nucleotides are TGTGCCAGCAGTTCAACAGGGGTTGGGACTGAAGCTTTCTTT.